Below are 5 T cell receptor beta chains sequenced from a single sample in a study of T cells after yellow fever vaccination (dated by TCRdb to the late 2010s). Per the publication, the treatment or condition label means: live attenuated yellow fever vaccine strain. The library was produced with 5' RACE. Sequencing instrument: Illumina NovaSeq 6000. Clones were called with MiXCR by TCRdb after fastp trimmed the public reads at Q25, and only in-frame beta chains were retained. Duplicate CDR3 protein sequences are folded into a single record with the most common DNA and genes. The sample table lists about 320,000 distinct CDR3 sequences, around an eighth of them with a count of one. 3.2% of the sample is in the top ten clones. The sequencing used CD4+ T cells sorted from PBMCs, collected 15 days after the yellow fever booster vaccination. The receptors derive from a man aged 18 to 35 who received the YFV17D yellow fever vaccine.

This clonotype was detected only a few times. V is TRBV4-2 and J is TRBJ1-5; D remains ambiguous. Trimming left V 3 bases short and J 3 bases short, with 12 bases between. Germline loops: CDR1 LGHNA, CDR2 YNFKEQ. CDR3 size: 15 residues. The CDR3 nucleotides read TGTGCCAGCAGCCAGGCCGGACGGGACAATCAGCCCCAGCATTTT. This translates into CASSQAGRDNQPQHF.

V gene TRBV28 combines with J gene TRBJ2-5, with 10 positions matching TRBD1. The CDR3 has 14 residues. Germline CDR1 is MDHEN and CDR2 is SYDVKM. The V and J ends lost 6 bases and 3 bases, in that order; junction bases with no gene match: 4. For the CDR3, the DNA is TGTGCCAGCAGCTGGACAGGGGGGAAAGAGACCCAGTACTTC. It translates to CASSWTGGKETQYF.

The rearrangement joins TRBV19 to TRBJ2-7; 7 bases match TRBD1. The CDR3 length is 12 residues. Germline lookup yields CDR1 LNHDA and CDR2 SQIVND (reference sequence). V was pared by 10 bases and J by 1 base, with 4 bases of the junction left unmatched. The CDR3 reads CATAGGSYEQYF. The CDR3 DNA is TGTGCCACCGCAGGGGGATCCTACGAGCAGTACTTC.

In DNA form, the CDR3 reads TGCAGTGCCCAACAGGCTTTCTTT. It is translated as CSAQQAFF. The rearrangement uses TRBV20-1 and TRBJ1-1; D not certain. The CDR3 contains 8 residues. The germline V and J ends were trimmed by 6 bases and 11 bases, with 7 bases remaining between them. Germline CDR1 is DFQATT and CDR2 is SNEGSKA (reference sequence).

The chain carries TRBV6-5 and TRBJ1-6; no definite D call. The CDR3 is made up of 14 amino acids. The germline gives CDR1 MNHEY, CDR2 SVGAGI. Trimming left V 8 bases short and J 7 bases short, with 15 bases between. CDR3 nucleotides: TGTGCCAGCGCCAGGTCGCGGATCAATTCACCCCTCCACTTT. Its translation: CASARSRINSPLHF.